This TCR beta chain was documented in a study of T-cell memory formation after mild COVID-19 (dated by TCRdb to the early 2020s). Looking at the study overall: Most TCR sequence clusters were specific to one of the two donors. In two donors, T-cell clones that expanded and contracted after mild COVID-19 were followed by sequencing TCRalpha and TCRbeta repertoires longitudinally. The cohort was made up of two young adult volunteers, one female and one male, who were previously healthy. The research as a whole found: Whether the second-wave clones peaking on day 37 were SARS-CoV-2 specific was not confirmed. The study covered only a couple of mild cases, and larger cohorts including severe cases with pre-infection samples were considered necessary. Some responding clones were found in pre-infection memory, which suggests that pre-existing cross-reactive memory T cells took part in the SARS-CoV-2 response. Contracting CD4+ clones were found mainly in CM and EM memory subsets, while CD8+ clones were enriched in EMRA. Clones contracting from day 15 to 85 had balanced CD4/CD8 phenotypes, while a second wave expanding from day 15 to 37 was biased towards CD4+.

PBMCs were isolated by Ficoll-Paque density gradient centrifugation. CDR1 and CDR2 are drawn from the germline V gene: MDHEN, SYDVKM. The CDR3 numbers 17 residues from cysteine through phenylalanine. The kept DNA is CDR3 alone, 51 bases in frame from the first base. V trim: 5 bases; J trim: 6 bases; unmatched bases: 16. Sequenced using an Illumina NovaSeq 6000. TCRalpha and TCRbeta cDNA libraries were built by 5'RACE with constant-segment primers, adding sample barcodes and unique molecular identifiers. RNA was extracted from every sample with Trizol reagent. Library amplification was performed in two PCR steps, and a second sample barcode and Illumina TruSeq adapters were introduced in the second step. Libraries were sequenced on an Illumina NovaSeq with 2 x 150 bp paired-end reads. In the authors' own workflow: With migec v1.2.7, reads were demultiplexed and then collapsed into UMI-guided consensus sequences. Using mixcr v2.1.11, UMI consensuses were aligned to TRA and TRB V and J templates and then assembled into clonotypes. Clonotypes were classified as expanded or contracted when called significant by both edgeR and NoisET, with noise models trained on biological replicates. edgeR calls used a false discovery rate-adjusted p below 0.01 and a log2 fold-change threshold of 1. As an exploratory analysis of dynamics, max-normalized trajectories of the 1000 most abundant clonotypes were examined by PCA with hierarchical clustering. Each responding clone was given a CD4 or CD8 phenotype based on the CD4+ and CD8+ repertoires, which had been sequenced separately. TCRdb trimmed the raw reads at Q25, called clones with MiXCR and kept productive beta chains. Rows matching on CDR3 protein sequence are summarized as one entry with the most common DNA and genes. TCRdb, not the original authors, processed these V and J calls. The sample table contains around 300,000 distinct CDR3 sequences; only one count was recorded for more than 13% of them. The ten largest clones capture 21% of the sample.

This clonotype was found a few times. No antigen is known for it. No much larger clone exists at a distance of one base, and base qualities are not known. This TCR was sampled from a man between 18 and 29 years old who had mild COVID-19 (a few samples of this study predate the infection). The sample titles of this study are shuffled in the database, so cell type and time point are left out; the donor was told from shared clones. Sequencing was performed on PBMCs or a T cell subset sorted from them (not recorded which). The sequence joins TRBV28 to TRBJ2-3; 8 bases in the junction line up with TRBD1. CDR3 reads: CASSLIPYRGRRDTQYF. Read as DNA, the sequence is TGTGCCAGCAGTCTAATCCCCTACAGGGGGAGAAGGGATACGCAGTATTTT.